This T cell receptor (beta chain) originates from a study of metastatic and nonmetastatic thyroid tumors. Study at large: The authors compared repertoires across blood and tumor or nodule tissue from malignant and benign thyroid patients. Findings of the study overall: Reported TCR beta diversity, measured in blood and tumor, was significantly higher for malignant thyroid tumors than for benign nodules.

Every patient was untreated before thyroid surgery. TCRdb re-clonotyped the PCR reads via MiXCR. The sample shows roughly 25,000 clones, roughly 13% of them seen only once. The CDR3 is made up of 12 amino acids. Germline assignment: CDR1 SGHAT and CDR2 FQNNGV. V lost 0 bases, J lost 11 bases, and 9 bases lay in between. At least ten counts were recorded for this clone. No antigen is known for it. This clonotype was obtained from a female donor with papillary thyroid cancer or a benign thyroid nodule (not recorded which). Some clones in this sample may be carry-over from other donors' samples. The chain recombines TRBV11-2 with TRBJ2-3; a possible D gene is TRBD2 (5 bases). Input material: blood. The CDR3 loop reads CASSLEFGLQYF. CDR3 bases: TGTGCCAGCAGCTTAGAGTTTGGACTGCAGTATTTT. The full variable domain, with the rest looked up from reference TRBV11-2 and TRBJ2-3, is EAGVAQSPRYKIIEKRQSVAFWCNPISGHATLYWYQQILGQGPKLLIQFQNNGVVDDSQLPKDRFSAERLKGVDSTLKIQPAKLEDSAVYLCASSLEFGLQYFGPGTRLTVL.